This paragraph covers one T cell receptor (beta chain) sequence. This record comes from a study of Ad26.COV2.S vaccination and SARS-CoV-2 variants. The junction had 2 bases not matched to a gene; V was cut back by 0 bases and J by 4 bases. The CDR3 is 15 residues long. Germline V gene sequence: CDR1 MGHRA, CDR2 YSYEKL. Treatment here: some 20 received Ad26.COV2.S at low or high dose, single or two shots; 5 received placebo; per-sample allocation not given. Sampling was done on day 63 after the first vaccine or placebo injection. The protocol was immunoSEQ multiplex PCR, while the TCRdb copy is restricted to in-frame clones and leaves out a portion. The sample has around 300,000 clones, more than 85% seen once; the top ten hold approximately 5%.

This clonotype was obtained from a person aged 18-60 years who received the Ad26.COV2.S COVID-19 vaccine or a placebo. The rearrangement links TRBV4-1 to TRBJ1-3; TRBD1 matches 8 bases. The source material was peripheral blood, sampled in a trial of Ad26.COV2.S vaccine versus placebo. CDR3 nucleotide sequence: TGCGCCAGCAGCCAAGACAGGGGGCGAGGAAACACCATATATTTT. Translating gives CASSQDRGRGNTIYF.